This T cell receptor (beta chain) stems from a study of long-term antiretroviral therapy in people with HIV (dated by TCRdb to 2021 to 2024). About the investigation overall: The earliest samples were collected approximately a decade before the 2015 WHO recommendation for immediate ART, a period when ART was typically delayed until CD4 counts fell. A retrospective serial study tested whether changes in peripheral blood TRB repertoire composition and diversity were associated with ART initiation and durable HIV suppression. From 30 adults with confirmed HIV infection, the cohort provided some 200 cryopreserved PBMC samples, gathered serially across a mean of around six years (range 1-12). Eleven of the 30 participants with HIV were female. No cross-contamination during QIAcube processing turned up in test extractions that ran a monoclonal T-cell line alongside 25 to 35 polyclonal samples.

On this clone itself: The antigen this receptor binds is unknown. No much larger clone exists at a distance of one base, and base qualities are not known.

The paper as a whole reports these results and caveats: CDR3 length ranges in HIV repertoires were narrower than in controls, and network structure suggested an antigen-experienced repertoire with only a slight naive shift after ART. The repertoire was dominated across all time points by expanded TRB clones identified before ART initiation, although this dominance was seen to fluctuate and to decrease in many PLHIV after ART. Inferences about post-ART repertoire changes are limited because no data were available on ART adherence, viral resistance or therapy changes. Because pre-ART samples had limited cell numbers, unsorted PBMC were profiled rather than sorted CD4+ and CD8+ T cells. Because PBMC availability was limited, only the TCR beta chain was sequenced, with no alpha chain pairing. Starting ART was linked to a significant rise in TRB diversity, yet even with long-term ART the diversity remained significantly lower than in transplant donor controls. Samples dated from about 2003 to 2018, and the ART regimens used may be less effective than current ones.

Counted from cysteine to phenylalanine, this CDR3 has 12 amino acids. The read is trimmed to its CDR3 DNA, 36 bases read in frame from base 1. Cut back by 5 bases and 6 bases, the V and J ends lie 11 bases apart. CDR1 and CDR2 are read off the germline V gene as MNHNS and SASEGT. To be included, a participant needed at least one PBMC sample from before ART initiation plus at least two post-ART samples. All participants with HIV were treated in the United States of America. Before DNA extraction, cryopreserved samples of roughly 1-10 million PBMC were thawed and washed. At the time of the earliest PBMC sample for each participant with HIV, ages ranged from roughly 23 to 60 years. Per participant, PBMC samples came from 1-4 timepoints prior to ART initiation and 2-8 timepoints following ART initiation, for a median of 7 samples. For every participant, serial HIV viral load, CD4+ T-cell count, ART history and demographic data were obtained. Genomic DNA was extracted from unsorted PBMC with a Qiagen kit on a QIAcube, with processing performed in batches of 12 samples.

Sequencing of the TRB variable region was done with the immunoSEQ hsTCRB v3.0 assay at survey level resolution. The target sequencing depth for TRB was about 35,000-50,000 T-cell genomes per sample. TRB libraries were pooled and sequenced on an Illumina MiSeq using a v3 150-cycle kit. The original methods were these. Repertoire analysis was performed in R inside a reproducible Nextflow workflow that covered QC, data transformation and analysis. LymphoSeq2, an R package for AIRR-Seq data exploration, was used to implement custom analyses. After excluding a handful of samples that yielded fewer than 5000 total TRB sequences, fewer than 200 HIV repertoires remained for analysis. Of the roughly 180 retained HIV repertoires, 59 were collected before and 120 to 130 after ART initiation. Repertoires were downsampled to 5000 TRB nucleotide sequences, with summary statistics averaged over 100 downsampling iterations. The analysis kept only TRB sequences whose CDR3 regions were at least seven amino acids long. Diversity was assessed using a clonality score derived from Shannon entropy and using the Gini coefficient. In the repertoire networks, any two of the top 5000 CDR3 amino acid sequences were linked whenever the two sequences differed by an edit distance of one. For TRB CDR3 amino acid sequences, GLIPH2 was used to predict antigen specificity groups and MHC restriction. To flag known CMV, EBV, HIV or tissue antigen associations, CDR3 amino acid sequences were matched against VDJdb and McPAS-TCR. Pre-ART, post-ART and control groups were compared with Wilcoxon signed-rank tests and Holm-Bonferroni correction. TCRdb carries this immuneACCESS record with in-frame sequences only. Its versions omit some clonotypes, under half of them owing to an unresolved V gene in the studies checked, with the rest unexplained. The V and J calls and clone size were taken over from that table, and D and trimming were inferred from the DNA. This sample has about 15,000 clones in its table, and around 88% of those were observed once. The leading ten clones occupy approximately 15% of the sample.

The sample was unsorted PBMCs, taken more than 2.2 years before starting antiretroviral therapy. In this chain, TRBV6-1 is recombined with TRBJ2-7; the D gene assignment is ambiguous. This receptor was identified in a woman in her 30s with HIV. The sequenced DNA: TGTGCCAGCAGTCTATTCCCGGGCGAGCAGTACTTC. Protein translation: CASSLFPGEQYF.